These T cell receptor beta chains were read from a single sample in a study of cytomegalovirus exposure and HLA in healthy donors. Generated by immunoSEQ multiplex PCR, the TCRdb table keeps only in-frame clones and is missing some. This sample has more than 100,000 clones, with approximately 84% found just once. The material sequenced was PBMCs. These receptors all stem from a woman aged 18-30 years in good health and CMV-seronegative. Both conserved end residues are part of each CDR3. D genes are given only for firm matches. A clone size is listed for some rows: how often the clone was seen (once, few, many), or a class if it is expanded.

abundance: once
v_gene: TRBV2
len: 17
j_gene: TRBJ2-2
d_gene: NA
CDR3nt: TGTGCCAGCAGTGAAGCTACGAGCGGAGCTAACACCGGGGAGCTGTTTTTT
CDR3aa: CASSEATSGANTGELFF

abundance: NA
v_gene: TRBV27
len: 14
j_gene: TRBJ1-2
d_gene: NA
CDR3nt: TGTGCCAGCAGTTTGAAGGGGCGTGGCTATGGCTACACCTTC
CDR3aa: CASSLKGRGYGYTF

abundance: NA
v_gene: TRBV25-1
len: 15
j_gene: TRBJ1-1
d_gene: NA
CDR3nt: TGTGCCAGCAGTGATTCCGGGGGGGAGAACACTGAAGCTTTCTTT
CDR3aa: CASSDSGGENTEAFF

abundance: NA
v_gene: TRBV5-1
len: 15
j_gene: TRBJ1-1
d_gene: TRBD1
CDR3nt: TGCGCCAGCAGTAACCAACAGGGGGCGCAGGGTGAAGCTTTCTTT
CDR3aa: CASSNQQGAQGEAFF

abundance: NA
v_gene: TRBV2
len: 18
j_gene: TRBJ2-4
d_gene: TRBD2
CDR3nt: TGTGCCAGCACCCCCTCGGGAGGACCTACAGTAGCCAAAAACATTCAGTACTTC
CDR3aa: CASTPSGGPTVAKNIQYF

abundance: few
v_gene: TRBV6-6
len: 14
j_gene: TRBJ1-4
d_gene: TRBD1
CDR3nt: TGTGCCAGCAGTCCAAGGACAGGGTCGGAAAAACTGTTTTTT
CDR3aa: CASSPRTGSEKLFF

abundance: NA
v_gene: TRBV27
len: 15
j_gene: TRBJ2-7
d_gene: TRBD2
CDR3nt: TGTGCCAGCAGTCTCTTACTTAGCGGGATACACGAGCAGTACTTC
CDR3aa: CASSLLLSGIHEQYF

abundance: NA
v_gene: TRBV19
len: 17
j_gene: TRBJ2-3
d_gene: TRBD2
CDR3nt: TGTGCCAGTAGTATAATCCCCAGCGGGAGGGCGGCAGATACGCAGTATTTT
CDR3aa: CASSIIPSGRAADTQYF

abundance: NA
v_gene: TRBV10-3
len: 15
j_gene: TRBJ2-7
d_gene: TRBD1
CDR3nt: TGTGCCATCAGTGAGTCCCCGGACAGGGGCTCCGAGCAGTACTTC
CDR3aa: CAISESPDRGSEQYF

abundance: NA
v_gene: TRBV4-2
len: 15
j_gene: TRBJ1-1
d_gene: NA
CDR3nt: TGTGCCAGCAGCCAAGGGGGGAGGGGGTACACTGAAGCTTTCTTT
CDR3aa: CASSQGGRGYTEAFF

abundance: NA
v_gene: TRBV6-1
len: 13
j_gene: TRBJ1-5
d_gene: NA
CDR3nt: TGTGCCAGCAACCAGGGTGACAATCAGCCCCAGCATTTT
CDR3aa: CASNQGDNQPQHF

abundance: NA
v_gene: TRBV13
len: 16
j_gene: TRBJ2-1
d_gene: NA
CDR3nt: TGTGCCAGCAGCCCGTTAACAGGGCGGACCAACAATGAGCAGTTCTTC
CDR3aa: CASSPLTGRTNNEQFF

abundance: few
v_gene: TRBV6-1
len: 14
j_gene: TRBJ2-7
d_gene: NA
CDR3nt: TGTGCCAGCAGAATTACAGGGATCACCTACGAGCAGTACTTC
CDR3aa: CASRITGITYEQYF